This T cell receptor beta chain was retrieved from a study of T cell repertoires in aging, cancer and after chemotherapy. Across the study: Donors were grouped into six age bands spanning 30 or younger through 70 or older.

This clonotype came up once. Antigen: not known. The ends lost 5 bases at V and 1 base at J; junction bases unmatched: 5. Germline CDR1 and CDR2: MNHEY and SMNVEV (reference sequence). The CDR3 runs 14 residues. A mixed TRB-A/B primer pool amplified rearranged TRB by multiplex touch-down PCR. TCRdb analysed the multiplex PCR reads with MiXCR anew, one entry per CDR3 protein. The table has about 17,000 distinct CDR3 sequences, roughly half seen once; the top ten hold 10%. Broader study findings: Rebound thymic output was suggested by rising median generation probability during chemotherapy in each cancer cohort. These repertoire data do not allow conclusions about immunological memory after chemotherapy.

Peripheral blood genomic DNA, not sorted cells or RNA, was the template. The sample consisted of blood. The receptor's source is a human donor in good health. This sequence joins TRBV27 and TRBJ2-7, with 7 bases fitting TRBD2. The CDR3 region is CASSPRAGSYEQYF. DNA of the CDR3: TGTGCCAGCAGTCCCCGAGCGGGGTCCTACGAGCAGTACTTC.